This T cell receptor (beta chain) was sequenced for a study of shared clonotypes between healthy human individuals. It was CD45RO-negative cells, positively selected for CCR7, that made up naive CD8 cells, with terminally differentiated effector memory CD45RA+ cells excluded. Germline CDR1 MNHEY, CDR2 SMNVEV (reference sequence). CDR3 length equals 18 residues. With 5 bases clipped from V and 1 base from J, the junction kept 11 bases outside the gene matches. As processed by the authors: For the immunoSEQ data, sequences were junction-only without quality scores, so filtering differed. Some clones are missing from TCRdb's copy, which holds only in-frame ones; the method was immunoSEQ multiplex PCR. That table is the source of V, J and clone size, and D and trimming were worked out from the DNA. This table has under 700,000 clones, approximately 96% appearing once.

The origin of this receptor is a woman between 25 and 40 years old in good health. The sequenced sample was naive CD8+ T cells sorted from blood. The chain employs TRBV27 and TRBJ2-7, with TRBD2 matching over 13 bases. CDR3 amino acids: CASSALLAGGPSSYEQYF. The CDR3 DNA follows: TGTGCCAGCAGTGCATTACTAGCGGGAGGGCCCTCATCCTACGAGCAGTACTTC.